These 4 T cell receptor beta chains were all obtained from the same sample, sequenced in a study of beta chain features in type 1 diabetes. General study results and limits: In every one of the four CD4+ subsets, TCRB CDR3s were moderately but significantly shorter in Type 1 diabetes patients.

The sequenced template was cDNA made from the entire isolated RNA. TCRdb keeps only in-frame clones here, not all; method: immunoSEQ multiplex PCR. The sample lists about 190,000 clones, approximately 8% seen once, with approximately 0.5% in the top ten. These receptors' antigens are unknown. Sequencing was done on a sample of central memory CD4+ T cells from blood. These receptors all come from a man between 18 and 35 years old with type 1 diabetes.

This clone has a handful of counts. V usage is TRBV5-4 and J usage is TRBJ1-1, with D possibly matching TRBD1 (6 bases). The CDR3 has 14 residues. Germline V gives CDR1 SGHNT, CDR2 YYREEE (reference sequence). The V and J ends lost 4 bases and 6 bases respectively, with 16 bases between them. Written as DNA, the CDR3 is TGTGCCAGCAGCCGAGGGGAGGGGGGCTCTGAAGCTTTCTTT. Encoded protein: CASSRGEGGSEAFF.

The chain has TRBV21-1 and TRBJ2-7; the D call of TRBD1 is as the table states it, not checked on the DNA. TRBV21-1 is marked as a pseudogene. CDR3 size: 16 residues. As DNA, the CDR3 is TGTGCCAGCAGCAAAGAGGGACAGGTCAGCTACTGCGAGCAGTACTTC. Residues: CASSKEGQVSYCEQYF.

CDR3 nucleotide sequence: TGTGCCAGCAGTTTTTCGGGACAGGGTGACAATGAGCAGTTCTTC. This translates into CASSFSGQGDNEQFF. This sequence joins TRBV28 and TRBJ2-1; 9 positions agree with TRBD1. CDR3 length: 15 amino acids. V lost 3 bases to trimming and J lost 5 bases; unmatched junction nucleotides: 5. Germline-derived CDR1 and CDR2 are MDHEN and SYDVKM. Looking up the rest from reference TRBV28 and TRBJ2-1 gives the full variable domain: DVKVTQSSRYLVKRTGEKVFLECVQDMDHENMFWYRQDPGLGLRLIYFSYDVKMKEKGDIPEGYSVSREKKERFSLILESASTNQTSMYLCASSFSGQGDNEQFFGPGTRLTVL.

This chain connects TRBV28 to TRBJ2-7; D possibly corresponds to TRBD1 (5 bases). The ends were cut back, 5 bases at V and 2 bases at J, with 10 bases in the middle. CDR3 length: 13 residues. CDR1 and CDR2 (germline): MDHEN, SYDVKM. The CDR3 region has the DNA TGTGCCAGCAGTGACAGTTCGGCCTACGAGCAGTACTTC. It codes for CASSDSSAYEQYF.